This is a list of T cell receptor beta chains from one sample in a study of cytomegalovirus exposure and HLA in healthy donors. Generated by immunoSEQ multiplex PCR, the TCRdb table keeps only in-frame clones and is missing some. This table holds about 190,000 clones, roughly 82% found once. The specimen sequenced was PBMCs. The receptor source for this set is a woman aged 45-59 years in good health and CMV-seropositive. Each CDR3 is given with its conserved first and last residue. A D gene is named only where the DNA matches it firmly. A row's size may be missing; if present it is once, few, many or a size class.

size	D	J	V	CDR3	DNA
few	NA	TRBJ1-4	TRBV30	CAWNRRGKLFF	TGTGCCTGGAATCGACGAGGAAAACTGTTTTTT
NA	NA	TRBJ2-2	TRBV30	CAWSLGGSGGELFF	TGTGCCTGGAGTCTCGGCGGTTCGGGCGGGGAGCTGTTTTTT
NA	NA	TRBJ2-3	TRBV18	CASSPIDTDTQYF	TGTGCCAGCTCACCAATAGACACAGATACGCAGTATTTT
NA	TRBD1	TRBJ1-6	TRBV7-8	CASSSDRANNSPLHF	TGTGCCAGCAGCTCTGACAGGGCGAATAATTCACCCCTCCACTTT
NA	TRBD1	TRBJ1-2	TRBV5-1	CASSPPQGEYGYTF	TGCGCCAGCAGCCCACCACAGGGGGAATACGGCTACACCTTC
NA	TRBD2	TRBJ2-1	TRBV7-3	CASSWTSGGVYNEQFF	TGTGCCAGCAGCTGGACTAGCGGGGGGGTCTACAATGAGCAGTTCTTC
NA	TRBD1	TRBJ2-5	TRBV5-1	CASSSMTGGGETQYF	TGCGCCAGCAGCTCCATGACAGGGGGAGGAGAGACCCAGTACTTC
once	TRBD1	TRBJ1-6	TRBV7-9	CASSPRQGNSPLHF	TGTGCCAGCAGCCCTAGACAGGGAAATTCACCCCTCCACTTT
NA	TRBD2	TRBJ2-1	TRBV7-6	CASSSQMPGLASYNEQFF	TGTGCCAGCAGCTCCCAAATGCCGGGACTAGCGTCGTACAATGAGCAGTTCTTC
NA	NA	TRBJ2-2	TRBV4-2	CASSRLGASTGELFF	TGTGCCAGCAGCCGTCTGGGGGCGAGCACCGGGGAGCTGTTTTTT
few	NA	TRBJ1-1	TRBV2	CASSGGGRGAFF	TGTGCCAGCAGCGGGGGGGGCAGGGGAGCTTTCTTT
NA	TRBD2	TRBJ2-3	TRBV18	CASSPNRLASAGGDTQYF	TGTGCCAGCTCACCAAATCGACTAGCGAGTGCGGGGGGAGATACGCAGTATTTT
NA	NA	TRBJ2-1	TRBV2	CASTGLNEQFF	TGTGCCAGCACAGGGTTGAATGAGCAGTTCTTC
once	TRBD1	TRBJ2-7	TRBV7-8	CASSLEGGQGIIYEQYF	TGTGCCAGCAGCTTAGAAGGGGGACAGGGGATAATCTACGAGCAGTACTTC
NA	TRBD1	TRBJ1-4	TRBV6-4	CASSDSRDRGTEKLFF	TGTGCCAGCAGTGACTCGAGGGACAGGGGAACTGAAAAACTGTTTTTT
NA	NA	TRBJ1-4	TRBV6-6	CASSYGGGGEKLFF	TGTGCCAGCAGTTATGGGGGAGGCGGTGAAAAACTGTTTTTT
NA	TRBD2	TRBJ2-5	TRBV29-1	CSSTSGQETQYF	TGCAGCTCGACTAGCGGCCAAGAGACCCAGTACTTC
NA	NA	TRBJ2-3	TRBV6-5	CASSYAGRSTDTQYF	TGTGCCAGCAGTTACGCGGGCCGAAGCACAGATACGCAGTATTTT
NA	NA	TRBJ2-3	TRBV5-8	CASSLDGEGTDTQYF	TGTGCCAGCAGCTTGGACGGGGAGGGCACAGATACGCAGTATTTT
NA	NA	TRBJ2-3	TRBV4-1	CASSQDRISGTDTQYF	TGCGCCAGCAGCCAAGATCGAATTAGCGGCACAGATACGCAGTATTTT
NA	NA	TRBJ2-3	TRBV7-2	CASSSWGGRTDTQYF	TGTGCCAGCAGCTCCTGGGGGGGGCGGACAGATACGCAGTATTTT
NA	NA	TRBJ2-3	TRBV2	CASREGNSGGTDTQYF	TGTGCCAGCAGAGAGGGAAACAGTGGGGGGACAGATACGCAGTATTTT
NA	TRBD1	TRBJ2-3	TRBV5-1	CASSLDLGTAITDTQYF	TGCGCCAGCAGCTTGGATTTAGGGACAGCCATCACAGATACGCAGTATTTT
NA	NA	TRBJ1-5	TRBV19	CASSIGGGGPQHF	TGTGCCAGTAGTATCGGGGGTGGAGGACCCCAGCATTTT
NA	NA	TRBJ2-5	TRBV7-9	CASSSEGRETQYF	TGTGCCAGCAGCTCGGAGGGTAGAGAGACCCAGTACTTC
NA	NA	TRBJ1-1	TRBV4-1	CARSGGDDEEAFF	TGCGCCAGGAGCGGTGGAGACGACGAAGAAGCTTTCTTT
NA	NA	TRBJ1-5	TRBV7-9	CASRPAGAGNQPQHF	TGTGCCAGCAGGCCGGCGGGGGCTGGGAATCAGCCCCAGCATTTT
once	NA	TRBJ2-1	TRBV11-2	CASSLVEPDNEQFF	TGTGCCAGCAGCTTGGTAGAGCCCGACAATGAGCAGTTCTTC
NA	NA	TRBJ1-6	TRBV2	CASTQSGESGNSPLHF	TGTGCCAGCACCCAATCAGGGGAGAGTGGTAATTCACCCCTCCACTTT
NA	TRBD1	TRBJ1-2	TRBV14	CASSLGQGKYGYTF	TGTGCCAGCAGCCTGGGACAGGGTAAATATGGCTACACCTTC
NA	NA	TRBJ2-1	TRBV9	CASSGGTGYYNEQFF	TGTGCCAGCAGCGGGGGGACTGGATACTACAATGAGCAGTTCTTC
NA	TRBD1	TRBJ1-6	TRBV7-2	CASSGDRASSPLHF	TGTGCCAGCAGCGGGGACAGGGCGAGTTCACCCCTCCACTTT
NA	NA	TRBJ1-2	TRBV20-1	CSATQGSGYTF	TGCAGTGCTACCCAGGGTAGTGGCTACACCTTC
NA	TRBD1	TRBJ1-4	TRBV6-5	CASSYGQGNEKLFF	TGTGCCAGCAGTTACGGACAGGGGAATGAAAAACTGTTTTTT
NA	TRBD2	TRBJ2-3	TRBV5-1	CASSLASLAGGPLIGDTQYF	TGCGCCAGCAGCTTGGCTTCACTAGCGGGGGGGCCCTTGATAGGAGATACGCAGTATTTT
NA	TRBD2	TRBJ2-7	TRBV19	CASSGSERGAYEQYF	TGTGCCAGTAGTGGTTCGGAGCGGGGAGCCTACGAGCAGTACTTC
NA	NA	TRBJ1-6	TRBV11-2	CASSSNLTGTPLPLHF	TGTGCCAGCAGCTCCAATTTGACCGGGACACCTTTACCCCTCCACTTT
NA	TRBD1	TRBJ2-7	TRBV18	CASSDTGGVYEQYF	TGTGCCAGCTCAGATACAGGGGGAGTCTACGAGCAGTACTTC
few	NA	TRBJ1-1	TRBV18	CASSPGLGGQGTEAFF	TGTGCCAGCTCACCGGGATTGGGGGGGCAGGGCACTGAAGCTTTCTTT
NA	NA	TRBJ2-5	TRBV6-6	CASSSGGQYETQYF	TGTGCCAGCAGTTCCGGGGGACAGTACGAGACCCAGTACTTC
NA	TRBD2	TRBJ2-3	TRBV4-3	CASSQNSGLGDTQYF	TGCGCCAGCAGCCAAAATAGCGGGCTGGGAGATACGCAGTATTTT